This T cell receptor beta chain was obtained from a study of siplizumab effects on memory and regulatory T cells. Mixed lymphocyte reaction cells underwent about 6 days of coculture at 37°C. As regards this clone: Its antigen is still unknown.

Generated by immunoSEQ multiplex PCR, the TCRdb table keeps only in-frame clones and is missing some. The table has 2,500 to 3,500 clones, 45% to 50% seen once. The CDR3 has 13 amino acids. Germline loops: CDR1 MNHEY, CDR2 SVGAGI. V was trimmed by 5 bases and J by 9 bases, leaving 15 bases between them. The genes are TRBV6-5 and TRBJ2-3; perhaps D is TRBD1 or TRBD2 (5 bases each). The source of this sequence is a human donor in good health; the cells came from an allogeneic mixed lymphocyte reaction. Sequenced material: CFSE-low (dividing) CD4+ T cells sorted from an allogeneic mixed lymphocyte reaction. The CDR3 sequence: CASSRGRDGTQYF. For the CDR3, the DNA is TGTGCCAGCAGTCGGGGTCGGGACGGCACGCAGTATTTT.